This entry lists 26 T cell receptor beta chains sequenced from one sample in a study of Tregs in tolerant kidney transplant recipients. Related graft donors supplied nonmyeloablative bone marrow transplants, and mixed chimerism was transient. Clones were read by immunoSEQ multiplex PCR, and TCRdb kept only the in-frame ones, dropping some. The table counts 14,000 or so clones; 25% to 30% lies in the top ten. The input for sequencing was CD8+ T cells from blood (PBMCs), taken 6 months after the transplant. These TCRs come from a human patient who received a combined kidney and bone marrow transplant. Some of these T cells may belong to the graft donor.

Comment on this clone: Coverage ceases 3 residues before the CDR3 finishes, and the germline J gene fills in the end. V and J are TRBV13 and TRBJ2-7, with 7 nucleotides matching TRBD2. The junction had 8 bases not matched to a gene; V was cut back by 7 bases and J by 5 bases. The CDR3 runs 13 residues. Germline-derived CDR1 and CDR2 are PRHDT and FYEKMQ (reference sequence). This CDR3 is CASNGGSSHEQYF. Partial CDR3 DNA: TGTGCCAGCAATGGCGGGAGCAGCCACGAG.

As concerns this clone: The DNA ends 3 residues before the CDR3 does, and the rest of the CDR3 is filled in from the germline J gene. The gene calls are TRBV19 and TRBJ2-1, with D hard to call. CDR1 is LNHDA and CDR2 is SQIVND in the germline V gene (reference sequence). The length of the CDR3 is 13 residues. V was shortened by 1 base and J by 4 bases, with 5 bases between the two germline ends. This CDR3 reads CASSIAVYNEQFF. CDR3 bases read: TGTGCCAGTAGTATAGCAGTTTACAATGAG.

Details on this clone: The sequence runs out 3 residues before the end of the CDR3; the remainder is reconstructed from the germline J gene. The J gene is TRBJ2-6, the V gene TRBV11-2; D unresolved. The V and J ends lost 0 bases and 3 bases respectively, with 6 bases between them. This CDR3 region has 15 residues. From germline, CDR1 is SGHAT and CDR2 FQNNGV. The CDR3 loop reads CASSLEGNGANVLTF. The covered CDR3 bases are TGTGCCAGCAGCTTAGAAGGTAATGGGGCCAACGTC.

As regards this clone: The read gets to within 3 residues of the CDR3 end, and the germline J gene fills in the rest. This sequence joins TRBV2 and TRBJ2-7; D ambiguous. Germline-derived CDR1 and CDR2 are SNHLY and FYNNEI. V was cut by 1 base and J by 0 bases, with 10 bases left in between. This CDR3 comprises 15 residues. CDR3 residues: CASSEGPASSYEQYF. Incomplete CDR3 DNA: TGTGCCAGCAGTGAAGGGCCAGCTAGCTCCTACGAG.

Worth noting for this clone: Sequencing ends 3 residues short of the CDR3 end; the germline J gene provides the rest. The rearrangement links TRBV5-4 to TRBJ2-7; 12 bases match TRBD1. CDR1 and CDR2 from the germline V gene are SGHNT and YYREEE (reference sequence). The V and J ends lost 4 bases and 3 bases, in that order; junction bases with no gene match: 5. CDR3 length equals 15 residues. CDR3 DNA, as far as it was read: TGTGCCAGCAGCGAAGGGACAGGGGGCAGCTACGAG. It translates to CASSEGTGGSYE. The full CDR3 reads CASSEGTGGSYEQYF.

Worth noting for this clone: The read finishes 3 residues shy of the CDR3 end, and the germline J gene is used to complete it. The genes are TRBV2 and TRBJ2-3, with 14 positions matching TRBD2. The CDR3 runs 15 residues. CDR1 and CDR2 from the germline V gene are SNHLY and FYNNEI. With 8 bases clipped from V and 5 bases from J, the junction kept 6 bases outside the gene matches. Incomplete CDR3 DNA: TGTGCCAGCTGGGACGGGACTAGCGGGAGAGATACG. It translates to CASWDGTSGRDT. The whole CDR3 sequence is CASWDGTSGRDTQYF.

Remarks on this clone: The CDR3 end is not reached by the read, which stops 3 residues before it; the germline J gene fills it in. This chain connects TRBV19 to TRBJ2-1, with TRBD2 matching over 13 bases. The CDR3 length is 18 residues. V dropped 2 bases and J dropped 8; count of bases not matched to a gene: 12. Germline lookup yields CDR1 LNHDA and CDR2 SQIVND (reference sequence). CDR3 DNA (partial): TGTGCCAGTAGTATATACAGTCCCGGGACTAGCGGGGAGGATGAG. It specifies CASSIYSPGTSGEDE. The full CDR3 is CASSIYSPGTSGEDEQFF.

To note about this clone: From the germline J gene comes the end of the CDR3, since the read stops 3 residues before it. V and J are TRBV11-2 and TRBJ1-2; D is undetermined. Germline lookup yields CDR1 SGHAT and CDR2 FQNNGV. The CDR3 consists of 12 residues. Trimming shortened V by 1 base and J by 7 bases, and 7 bases separated the two germline ends. Here the CDR3 reads CASSLGGSGYTF. CDR3 bases read: TGTGCCAGCAGCTTAGGAGGGTCTGGC.

Concerning this clone itself: From the germline J gene comes the end of the CDR3, since the read stops 3 residues before it. V usage is TRBV7-9 and J usage is TRBJ2-5; tentatively, D is TRBD1 (6 bases). V lost 2 bases and J 5 bases, leaving 15 bases between the germline ends. The germline CDR1 and CDR2 sequences are SEHNR and FQNEAQ (reference sequence). CDR3 length: 15 amino acids. The CDR3 protein is CASSLRWGPNETQYF. The CDR3 bases that were read are TGTGCCAGCAGCTTAAGGTGGGGGCCCAATGAGACC. The full variable domain, with the rest looked up from reference TRBV7-9 and TRBJ2-5, is DTGVSQNPRHKITKRGQNVTFRCDPISEHNRLYWYRQTLGQGPEFLTYFQNEAQLEKSRLLSDRFSAERPKGSFSTLEIQRTEQGDSAMYLCASSLRWGPNETQYFGPGTRLLVL.

Comment on this clone: Sequencing ends 3 residues short of the CDR3 end; the germline J gene provides the rest. The chain recombines TRBV13 with TRBJ2-1, with 9 nucleotides matching TRBD2. J lost 0 bases, V lost 10 bases, and 13 bases had no gene match. Germline lookup yields CDR1 PRHDT and CDR2 FYEKMQ (reference sequence). This CDR3 comprises 17 residues. CDR3 bases read: TGTGCCACCCCCGGCGCGGGGGGGCCAAGCTCCTACAATGAG. Translation gives CATPGAGGPSSYNE. The entire CDR3 sequence reads CATPGAGGPSSYNEQFF.

Details on this clone: The read stops 3 residues short of the end of the CDR3; the missing end is completed from the germline J gene. The V gene is TRBV19, the J gene TRBJ2-5; 8 nucleotides align to TRBD1. V lost 3 bases to trimming and J lost 3 bases; unmatched junction nucleotides: 6. The CDR3 runs to 15 residues. Germline CDR1 and CDR2: LNHDA and SQIVND (reference sequence). CDR3 DNA, as far as it was read: TGTGCCAGTAGTATTCTTCCGGGACAGGAAGAGACC. Translating gives CASSILPGQEET. The full CDR3 reads CASSILPGQEETQYF. The full variable domain, in which reference TRBV19 and TRBJ2-5 provide the parts outside the CDR3, is DGGITQSPKYLFRKEGQNVTLSCEQNLNHDAMYWYRQDPGQGLRLIYYSQIVNDFQKGDIAEGYSVSREKKESFPLTVTSAQKNPTAFYLCASSILPGQEETQYFGPGTRLLVL.

About this clone: The read comes to an end 3 residues before the CDR3 does, leaving the germline J gene to fill in the end. This rearrangement joins TRBV29-1 to TRBJ1-1; D is possibly TRBD1 (5 bases). V shed 6 bases and J shed 3 bases, with 14 bases lying between them. Germline V gives CDR1 SQVTM, CDR2 ANQGSEA. This CDR3 has 13 residues. CDR3 residues: CSVREGSYTEAFF. Incomplete CDR3 DNA: TGCAGCGTAAGGGAGGGGAGTTACACTGAA.

In the case of this clone: The read finishes 3 residues shy of the CDR3 end, and the germline J gene is used to complete it. The V call is TRBV19, the J call TRBJ2-1; 12 bases agree with TRBD2. V dropped 6 bases and J dropped 7; count of bases not matched to a gene: 4. Germline V lookup: CDR1 LNHDA, CDR2 SQIVND (reference sequence). The CDR3 runs 14 residues. The DNA read from the CDR3 is TGTGCCAGTAGCCTAGCGGGGGGGGGTAATGAG. Residues: CASSLAGGGNE. From start to end, the CDR3 is CASSLAGGGNEQFF.

Comment on this clone: The CDR3 is cut off 3 residues early in the read; its end comes from the germline J gene. The gene calls are TRBV12-3 or TRBV12-4 and TRBJ1-5; 8 nucleotides agree with TRBD1. V was pared by 7 bases and J by 3 bases, with 5 bases of the junction left unmatched. There are 14 residues in the CDR3. This chain's CDR3 is CASTADRVNQPQHF. Incomplete CDR3 DNA: TGTGCCAGCACCGCGGACAGGGTCAATCAGCCC.

With respect to this clone: The missing CDR3 end, 3 residues past where the read stops, is filled in from the germline J gene. This sequence joins TRBV19 and TRBJ2-7; TRBD2 agrees at 9 bases. The CDR3 runs to 15 residues. Unmatched junction bases numbered 12, after V lost 7 bases and J lost 5 bases. The germline V gene has CDR1 LNHDA and CDR2 SQIVND (reference sequence). Incomplete CDR3 DNA: TGTGCCAGTACCCCTACAGGACTAGCGCCCCACGAG. It specifies CASTPTGLAPHE. The full CDR3 is CASTPTGLAPHEQYF.

Concerning this clone itself: The CDR3 extends 3 residues past the end of the read, so its final part is completed from the germline J gene. The chain employs TRBV20-1 and TRBJ2-1, with D possibly TRBD2 on 5 matching bases. V dropped 2 bases and J dropped 4 bases, with 15 bases sitting between them. This CDR3 contains 15 residues. Germline CDR1 and CDR2: DFQATT and SNEGSKA (reference sequence). Incomplete CDR3 DNA: TGCAGTGCTAGAAGTGCCTCACGAGGGTACAATGAG. This translates into CSARSASRGYNE. The whole CDR3 protein is CSARSASRGYNEQFF.

Concerning this clone: The read gets to within 3 residues of the CDR3 end, and the germline J gene fills in the rest. The V gene is TRBV2, the J gene TRBJ1-5; D is ambiguous. V lost 7 bases, J lost 0 bases, and 13 bases lay in between. This CDR3 is 15 amino acids long. Germline V lookup: CDR1 SNHLY, CDR2 FYNNEI. The CDR3 DNA, read in part, is TGTGCCAGCAAACACCCGGGGAGTAGCAATCAGCCC. Encoded protein: CASKHPGSSNQP. The entire CDR3 reads CASKHPGSSNQPQHF.

Points on this clone: The CDR3 is cut off 3 residues early in the read; its end comes from the germline J gene. V is TRBV7-8 and J is TRBJ1-2, with TRBD1 matching over 8 bases. CDR1 is SGHVS, CDR2 FQNEAQ, per germline. V shed 2 bases, J shed 5 bases, and the junction held 13 bases outside the gene matches. This CDR3 region has 17 residues. The CDR3 sequence: CASSLKTGGDWGYGYTF. The sequenced CDR3 bases are TGTGCCAGCAGCTTAAAAACAGGGGGGGACTGGGGGTATGGC.

For this clone: The read ends 3 residues before the CDR3 terminus; that terminus is restored from the germline J gene. The rearrangement uses TRBV5-6 and TRBJ2-2; 11 nucleotides align to TRBD1. From germline, CDR1 is SGHDT and CDR2 YYEEEE. The ends lost 2 bases at V and 4 bases at J; junction bases unmatched: 1. The CDR3 length is 15 residues. The CDR3 reads CASSFGTGGTGELFF. The DNA read from the CDR3 is TGTGCCAGCAGCTTTGGGACAGGGGGCACCGGGGAG.

Details on this clone: The read ends 3 residues early relative to the CDR3; the germline J gene fills the gap. The chain uses TRBV4-1 and TRBJ2-6, with D uncertain. This CDR3 contains 13 residues. The V and J ends lost 3 bases and 4 bases respectively, with 4 bases between them. The germline gives CDR1 MGHRA, CDR2 YSYEKL. The part of the CDR3 DNA that was read is TGCGCCAGCAGCCATCCAGGGGCCAACGTC. It translates to CASSHPGANV. The complete CDR3 protein is CASSHPGANVLTF.

Details on this clone: The CDR3 is cut off 3 residues early in the read; its end comes from the germline J gene. V usage is TRBV7-7 and J usage is TRBJ1-2; D is perhaps TRBD1 (6 bases). The germline CDR1 and CDR2 sequences are SSHAT and FNYEAQ (reference sequence). This CDR3 comprises 14 residues. V was trimmed by 1 base and J by 4 bases, leaving 10 bases between them. This chain's CDR3 is CASSLETGPYGYTF. Partial CDR3 DNA: TGTGCCAGCAGCTTAGAGACAGGCCCCTATGGC.

A word on this clone: Read sequence stops 3 residues before the CDR3 end, and the germline J gene provides the missing end. The chain employs TRBV23-1 and TRBJ2-4; D might be TRBD1 (6 bases). TRBV23-1 is an ORF, and what it does is uncertain. This CDR3 has 17 amino acids. The sequenced part of the CDR3 DNA is TGCGCCAGCAGTCCCCGAAGTCCCGGGACACGAAAGGGTGGT. Translated: CASSPRSPGTRKGG. In full, the CDR3 reads CASSPRSPGTRKGGQYF.

Remarks on this clone: The read halts 3 residues ahead of the CDR3 end, with the missing end drawn from the germline J gene. This sequence joins TRBV18 and TRBJ1-6; a weak D match, TRBD1 (6 bases). There are 17 residues in the CDR3. The V end was cut by 8 bases, the J end by 0 bases, with 17 bases between. Germline CDR1 is KGHSH and CDR2 is LQKENI. CDR3 bases read: TGTGCCAGCCCCAAGGAGGGGGGGAGCTCCTATAATTCACCC. It encodes CASPKEGGSSYNSP. The CDR3 in its entirety is CASPKEGGSSYNSPLHF.

Of note for this clone: The CDR3 end lies 3 residues beyond the end of the read and is filled in from the germline J gene. V usage is TRBV11-2 and J usage is TRBJ1-1; TRBD1 aligns across 9 bases. CDR1 is SGHAT and CDR2 is FQNNGV in the germline V gene. The CDR3 loop spans 14 amino acids. Trimming cost V 5 bases and J 5 bases; bases outside gene matches: 6. Incomplete CDR3 DNA: TGTGCCAGCAGCACCGGGACAGGGATAACTGAA. Translation: CASSTGTGITE. The complete CDR3 reads CASSTGTGITEAFF.

A remark on this clone: The read ends 3 residues before the CDR3 terminus; that terminus is restored from the germline J gene. The rearrangement links TRBV7-9 to TRBJ1-2; TRBD1 matches at 8 bases. V trimming: 7 bases; J trimming: 6 bases; junction bases outside the gene matches: 4. This CDR3 is built from 12 residues. Germline V gives CDR1 SEHNR, CDR2 FQNEAQ (reference sequence). CDR3 bases read: TGTGCCAGCAAGACGACAGGGGATGGC. This translates into CASKTTGDG. The CDR3 reads in full as CASKTTGDGYTF.

As regards this clone: Read coverage stops 3 residues before the CDR3 terminus; the germline J gene supplies the remainder. The chain is built from TRBV2 and TRBJ1-1; 7 nucleotides line up with TRBD1. CDR1 is SNHLY, CDR2 FYNNEI, per germline. Germline trimming cut 10 bases from V and 4 bases from J; bases unmatched to any gene: 15. There are 15 residues in the CDR3. Here the CDR3 reads CAILRDSLRGTEAFF. The CDR3 DNA, read in part, is TGTGCCATCCTCCGGGACAGCTTACGAGGCACTGAA.